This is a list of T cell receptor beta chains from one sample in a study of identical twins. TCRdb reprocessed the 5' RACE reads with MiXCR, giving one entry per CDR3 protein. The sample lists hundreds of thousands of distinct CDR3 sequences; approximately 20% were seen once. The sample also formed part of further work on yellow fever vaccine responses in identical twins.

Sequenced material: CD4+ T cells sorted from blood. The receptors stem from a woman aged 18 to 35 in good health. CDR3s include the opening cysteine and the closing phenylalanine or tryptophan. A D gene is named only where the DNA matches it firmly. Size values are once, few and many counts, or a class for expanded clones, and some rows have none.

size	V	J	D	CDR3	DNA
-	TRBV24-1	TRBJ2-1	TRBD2	CATSGGGSLNEQFF	TGTGCCACCAGTGGAGGCGGGAGCCTCAATGAGCAGTTCTTC
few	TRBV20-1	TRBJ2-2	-	CSARTPRSTGELFF	TGCAGTGCTAGAACCCCTCGGAGCACCGGGGAGCTGTTTTTT
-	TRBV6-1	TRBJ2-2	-	CASRSDFLGTGELFF	TGTGCCAGCAGATCGGACTTTTTAGGCACCGGGGAGCTGTTTTTT
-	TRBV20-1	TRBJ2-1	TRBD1	CSGGPTGGRWGNEQFF	TGCAGTGGGGGCCCGACAGGGGGCCGCTGGGGCAATGAGCAGTTCTTC
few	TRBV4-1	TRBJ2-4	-	CASSPSYVAKNIQYF	TGCGCCAGCAGCCCATCGTACGTAGCCAAAAACATTCAGTACTTC
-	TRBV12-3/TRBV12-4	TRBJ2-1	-	CASSLEVRGLRGQDNEQFF	TGTGCCAGCAGTTTAGAGGTGAGAGGCCTCAGGGGTCAAGACAATGAGCAGTTCTTC
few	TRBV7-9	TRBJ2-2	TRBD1	CASSLPTGGTGELFF	TGTGCCAGCAGCCTACCGACAGGGGGGACCGGGGAGCTGTTTTTT
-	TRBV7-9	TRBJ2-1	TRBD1	CASSLGDRVTFF	TGTGCCAGCAGCTTAGGGGACAGGGTAACTTTCTTC
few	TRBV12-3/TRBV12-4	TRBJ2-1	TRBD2	CASSLWASGSDEQFF	TGTGCCAGCAGTTTATGGGCTAGCGGGAGCGATGAGCAGTTCTTC
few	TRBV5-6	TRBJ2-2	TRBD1	CASTRQGKNTGELFF	TGTGCCAGCACCCGACAGGGGAAGAACACCGGGGAGCTGTTTTTT
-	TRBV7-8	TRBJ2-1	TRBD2	CASSLGGRASYNEQFF	TGTGCCAGCAGCTTAGGCGGGAGGGCCTCCTACAATGAGCAGTTCTTC
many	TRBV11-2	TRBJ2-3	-	CASSALGLDTQYF	TGTGCCAGCAGCGCACTAGGGTTGGATACGCAGTATTTT
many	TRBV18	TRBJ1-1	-	CASSPGTNTEAFF	TGTGCCAGCTCACCGGGGACGAACACTGAAGCTTTCTTT
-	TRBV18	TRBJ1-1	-	CASSPNLEGAFF	TGTGCCAGCTCACCAAACTTGGAGGGAGCTTTCTTT